Sequencing of this TCR beta chain was carried out in a study of blood T cell repertoires in COVID-19. Generated by immunoSEQ multiplex PCR, the TCRdb table keeps only in-frame clones and is missing some. The sample shows approximately 210,000 clones, approximately 90% of them seen only once. Seattle cases were enrolled at active infection and followed longitudinally. J was trimmed by 4 bases and V by 5 bases; bases with no gene match: 9. Germline lookup yields CDR1 KGHSH and CDR2 LQKENI. The CDR3 covers 15 residues. This TCR derives from a man over 45 with COVID-19, enrolled during active disease. Sample: peripheral blood. The chain is built from TRBV18 and TRBJ1-1; 8 bases map to TRBD1. The CDR3 protein is CASSDRQGSGTEAFF. In DNA form, the CDR3 reads TGTGCCAGCTCAGACCGACAGGGGTCCGGCACTGAAGCTTTCTTT.